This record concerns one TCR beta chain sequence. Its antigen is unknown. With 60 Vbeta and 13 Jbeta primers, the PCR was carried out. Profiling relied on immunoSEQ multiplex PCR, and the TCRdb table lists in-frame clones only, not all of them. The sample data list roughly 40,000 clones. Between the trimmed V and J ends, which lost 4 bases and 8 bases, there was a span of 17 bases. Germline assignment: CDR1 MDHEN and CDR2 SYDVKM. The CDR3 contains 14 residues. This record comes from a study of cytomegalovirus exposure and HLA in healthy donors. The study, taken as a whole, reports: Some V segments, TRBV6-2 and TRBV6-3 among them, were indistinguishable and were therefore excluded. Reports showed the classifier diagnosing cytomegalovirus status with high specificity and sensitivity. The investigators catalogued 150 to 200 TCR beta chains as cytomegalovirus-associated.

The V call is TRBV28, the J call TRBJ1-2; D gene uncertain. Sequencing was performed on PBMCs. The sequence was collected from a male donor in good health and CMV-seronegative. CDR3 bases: TGTGCCAGCAGTTCTGCCCCCCGGAGTGCCGGCTACACCTTC. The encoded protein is CASSSAPRSAGYTF.